This T cell receptor (beta chain) was recovered during a study of CD8 T cells in ankylosing spondylitis. Per the germline V gene, CDR1 is SNHLY and CDR2 is FYNNEI. Germline trimming cut 7 bases from V and 0 bases from J; bases unmatched to any gene: 14. This CDR3 comprises 19 residues. Concerning this clonotype itself: Its target is unknown.

General study points: Reportedly, matched ankylosing spondylitis synovial fluid was significantly enriched for disease-linked clones. Seemingly characteristic of ankylosing spondylitis blood was a TCR beta motif consisting of under ten highly homologous variants. In reactive arthritis synovial fluid and blood, some motif variants had been reported before. Peripheral blood held disease-linked clones only at relatively low frequency, and these were CD8+.

In making TCR beta libraries, quantitative 5'-RACE with molecular barcodes was used. TCRdb independently ran MiXCR on the 5' RACE reads; one entry per CDR3 protein. The profile covers about 450,000 distinct CDR3 sequences, with 20% to 30% appearing a single time and 0.85% to 1% taken by the ten largest. V usage is TRBV2 and J usage is TRBJ2-3; 12 bases line up with TRBD1. Sequencing used blood, either unsorted or a sorted T cell fraction (not recorded which). The TCR originated in a male donor with ankylosing spondylitis. CDR3 residues: CASTRRLGQGAGSTDTQYF. The CDR3 DNA is TGTGCCAGCACCCGCCGCTTGGGACAGGGGGCGGGGAGCACAGATACGCAGTATTTT. Looking up the rest from reference TRBV2 and TRBJ2-3 gives the full variable domain: EPEVTQTPSHQVTQMGQEVILRCVPISNHLYFYWYRQILGQKVEFLVSFYNNEISEKSEIFDDQFSVERPDGSNFTLKIRSTKLEDSAMYFCASTRRLGQGAGSTDTQYFGPGTRLTVL.